This TCR beta chain was identified in a study of beta chain features in type 1 diabetes. Every bit of the isolated RNA underwent reverse transcription, so sequencing read expressed TCRB transcripts. Clones were read by immunoSEQ multiplex PCR, and TCRdb kept only the in-frame ones, dropping some. In the table there are around 430,000 clones, 30% of which are singletons. The sequence was collected from a man aged 18 to 30 in good health. The source material was naive CD4+ T cells from blood.

The CDR3 here is CASSLVDRGAKNIQYF. The DNA for the CDR3 is TGTGCCAGCAGCTTGGTGGACAGGGGAGCCAAAAACATTCAGTACTTC. The chain employs TRBV5-6 and TRBJ2-4; 9 bases align to TRBD1. CDR1 is SGHDT, CDR2 YYEEEE, per germline. Unmatched junction bases numbered 1, after V lost 0 bases and J lost 0 bases. This CDR3 contains 16 residues. Combining the CDR3 with reference TRBV5-6 and TRBJ2-4 gives the whole variable domain DAGVTQSPTHLIKTRGQQVTLRCSPKSGHDTVSWYQQALGQGPQFIFQYYEEEERQRGNFPDRFSGHQFPNYSSELNVNALLLGDSALYLCASSLVDRGAKNIQYFGAGTRLSVL.